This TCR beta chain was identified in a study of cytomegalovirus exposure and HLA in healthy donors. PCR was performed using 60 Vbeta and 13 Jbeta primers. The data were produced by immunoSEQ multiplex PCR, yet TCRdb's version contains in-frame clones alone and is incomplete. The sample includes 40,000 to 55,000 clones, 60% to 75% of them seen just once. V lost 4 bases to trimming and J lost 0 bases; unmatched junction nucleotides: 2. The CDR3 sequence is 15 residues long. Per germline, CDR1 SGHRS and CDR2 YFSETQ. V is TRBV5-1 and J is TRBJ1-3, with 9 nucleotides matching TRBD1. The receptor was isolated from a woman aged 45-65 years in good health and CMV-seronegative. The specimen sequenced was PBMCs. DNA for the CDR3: TGCGCCAGCAGCATACAGGGGGCCTCTGGAAACACCATATATTTT. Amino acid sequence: CASSIQGASGNTIYF.